The 3 T cell receptor beta chains presented below share a single source sample, sequenced in a study of patients and donors after allogeneic stem cell transplantation (dated by TCRdb to 2019 to 2021). The library was obtained by RT-PCR. Sequencing took place on a NextSeq 550. The public reads were run again by TCRdb, first through fastp at Q25 and then through MiXCR, and only productive beta chains were kept. Rows with one shared CDR3 protein collapse into an entry with the most common genes and DNA. The sample table shows 920,000 or so distinct CDR3 sequences, and approximately 18% are seen once. 6% of the sample lies in the top ten. The sequenced sample consisted of blood, either unsorted or a sorted T cell fraction (not recorded which). These receptor sequences come from a human donor who was either an allogeneic HSCT recipient or a stem cell or donor lymphocyte infusion donor (not recorded which). It is not recorded whose cells these are; they may come from a transplant donor.

Only a few counts were recorded for this clonotype. The chain employs TRBV29-1 and TRBJ2-1, with 9 positions matching TRBD2. The CDR3 contains 13 residues. Losses at the gene ends were 5 bases for V and 1 base for J; bases not matched to a gene: 0. Germline V lookup: CDR1 SQVTM, CDR2 ANQGSEA. The CDR3 loop is CSVSGGSYNEQFF. In nucleotides, the CDR3 is TGCAGCGTTAGCGGGGGGTCCTACAATGAGCAGTTCTTC.

This chain joins TRBV7-6 and TRBJ2-7, with D perhaps matching TRBD2 (6 bases). The CDR3 runs to 15 residues. Trimming stripped 1 base from V and 5 bases from J, with 15 bases between. Germline V gene sequence: CDR1 SGHVS, CDR2 FNYEAQ. The CDR3 sequence is CASSLGPGSVDEQYF. CDR3 in DNA: TGTGCCAGCAGCTTAGGACCCGGGAGCGTCGACGAGCAGTACTTC.

CDR3 sequence: CASSHSQFF. The CDR3 nucleotides are TGTGCCAGCAGCCATTCCCAGTTCTTC. The chain combines TRBV7-9 with TRBJ2-1; unclear D gene. This CDR3 is built from 9 residues. The germline CDR1 and CDR2 sequences are SEHNR and FQNEAQ (reference sequence). V was shortened by 5 bases and J by 13 bases, with 6 bases between the two germline ends.